The clone carrying this T cell receptor (beta chain) was counted a few times. Its target is not known. TCRdb analysed the 5' RACE reads with MiXCR anew, one entry per CDR3 protein. The data show under 200,000 distinct CDR3 sequences, approximately 10% seen once. This record comes from a study of CD8 T cells in ankylosing spondylitis. Findings of the study overall: Disease-associated clones were reportedly significantly overrepresented in matched ankylosing spondylitis synovial fluid.

The CDR3 extends over 15 amino acids. The ends lost 4 bases at V and 6 bases at J; junction bases unmatched: 9. Per the germline V gene, CDR1 is MDHEN and CDR2 is SYDVKM. The rearrangement links TRBV28 to TRBJ1-5; TRBD1 matches at 7 bases. This sequence was found in a female donor with ankylosing spondylitis or in good health (not recorded which). Sequencing was performed on blood, either unsorted or a sorted T cell fraction (not recorded which). CDR3 region: CASSWDSLVGQPQHF. In DNA form, the CDR3 reads TGTGCCAGCAGTTGGGACAGTTTGGTCGGTCAGCCCCAGCATTTT.